These 2 T cell receptor beta chains share one sample of origin, sequenced in a study of STAT5B mutations in CD4+ large granular lymphocyte leukemia. The assay was immunoSEQ multiplex PCR, and TCRdb's table has in-frame clones only and misses some. The table shows about 33,000 clones, with about four fifths occurring only once. The sequencing sample was made of CD4+ T cells from blood buffy coats. The receptors were gathered from a human donor in good health.

This chain links TRBV10-3 with TRBJ2-1; D unclear. The germline V gene has CDR1 ENHRY and CDR2 SYGVKD. V dropped 0 bases and J dropped 9 bases, with 6 bases sitting between them. The CDR3 is made up of 12 amino acids. CDR3 loop: CAISESDGEQFF. The CDR3 DNA reads as TGTGCCATCAGTGAGTCCGACGGTGAGCAGTTCTTC.

The chain is built from TRBV11-2 and TRBJ2-7, with 7 bases fitting TRBD2. Germline assignment: CDR1 SGHAT and CDR2 FQNNGV. The V and J ends lost 2 bases and 3 bases, in that order; junction bases with no gene match: 7. This CDR3 comprises 15 residues. The CDR3 sequence is CASSLLGGGDYEQYF. Here the CDR3 DNA reads TGTGCCAGCAGCTTACTTGGGGGGGGTGACTACGAGCAGTACTTC.